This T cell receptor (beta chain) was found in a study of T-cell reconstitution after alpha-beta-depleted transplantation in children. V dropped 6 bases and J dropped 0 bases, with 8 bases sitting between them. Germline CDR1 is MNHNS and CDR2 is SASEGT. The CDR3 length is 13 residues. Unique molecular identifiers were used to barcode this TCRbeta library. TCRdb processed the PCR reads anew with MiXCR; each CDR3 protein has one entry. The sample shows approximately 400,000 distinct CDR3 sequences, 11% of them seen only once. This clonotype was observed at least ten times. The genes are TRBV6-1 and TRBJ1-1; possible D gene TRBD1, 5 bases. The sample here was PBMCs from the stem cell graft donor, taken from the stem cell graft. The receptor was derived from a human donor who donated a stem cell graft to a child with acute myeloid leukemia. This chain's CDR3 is CASSETVNTEAFF. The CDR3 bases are TGTGCCAGCAGCGAGACAGTGAACACTGAAGCTTTCTTT.